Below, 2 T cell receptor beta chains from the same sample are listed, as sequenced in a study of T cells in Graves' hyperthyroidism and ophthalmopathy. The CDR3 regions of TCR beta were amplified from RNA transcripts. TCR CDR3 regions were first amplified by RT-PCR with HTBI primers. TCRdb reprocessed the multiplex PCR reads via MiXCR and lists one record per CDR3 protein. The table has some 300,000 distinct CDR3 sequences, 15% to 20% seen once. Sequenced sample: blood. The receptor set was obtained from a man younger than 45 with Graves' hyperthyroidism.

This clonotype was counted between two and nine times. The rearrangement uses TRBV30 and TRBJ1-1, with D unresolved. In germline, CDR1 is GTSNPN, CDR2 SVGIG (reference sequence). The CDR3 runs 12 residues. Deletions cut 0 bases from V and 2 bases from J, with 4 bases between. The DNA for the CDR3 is TGTGCCTGGAGTGTCCGAAACACTGAAGCTTTCTTT. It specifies CAWSVRNTEAFF.

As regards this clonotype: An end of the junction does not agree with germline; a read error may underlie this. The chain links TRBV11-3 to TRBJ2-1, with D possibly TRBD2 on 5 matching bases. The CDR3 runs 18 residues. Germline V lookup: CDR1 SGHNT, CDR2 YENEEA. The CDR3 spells CVSSPILFAGEGYNEQFF. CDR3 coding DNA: TGTGTCAGCAGCCCCATCCTTTTTGCGGGTGAAGGTTACAATGAGCAGTTCTTC.